The TCR beta chain described here comes from a study of regulatory T cells in long-lasting Graves disease. Points from the study as a whole: Persistent patients had a count of shared public clonotypes (under 3,000) that exceeded that of new patients (roughly 1,000).

Time point defined: persistent/refractory GD, antithyroid drugs over 5 years with positive TRAb. With RNA extracted from PBMCs as input, the TCR library was made. The junction had 7 bases not matched to a gene; V was cut back by 6 bases and J by 7 bases. The CDR3 extends over 15 amino acids. The germline CDR1 and CDR2 sequences are MNHNS and SASEGT. As to this clonotype: Its antigen remains unidentified.

The TCR beta library used iRepertoire HTBI primers with Arm-PCR amplification of CDR3. TCRdb fed the multiplex PCR reads into MiXCR, producing one record per CDR3 protein. The sample consists of about 340,000 distinct CDR3 sequences, about 20% of them appearing once. The receptor was derived from a female donor with Graves disease. Sequenced here: peripheral blood mononuclear cells (PBMCs), sampled when the disease was refractory, from a patient treated with antithyroid drugs. This chain connects TRBV6-1 to TRBJ1-6; 9 nucleotides line up with TRBD1. The CDR3 sequence is CASSFFTGGNSPLHF. In nucleotides, the CDR3 is TGTGCCAGCAGCTTCTTCACAGGGGGCAATTCACCCCTCCACTTT.